The TCR beta chain under discussion was sequenced for a study of T cell repertoires in cytomegalovirus infection (dated by TCRdb to between 2018 and 2020). Broadly, across the study: Donor HLA type was relevant to the analysis, as public TCR beta signatures indicated carriage of CMV infection together with the matching HLA type.

Overall study results and their limits: The ex vivo response was dominated by HLA-C-restricted CMV-specific TCR beta clonotypes, which also provided the single most frequent clonotype in two of eight donors. Cumulative frequency of public TCR beta family members discriminated carriers of CMV infection plus the relevant HLA type in this cohort and an independent 352-donor cohort.

Sequencing took place on an Illumina HiSeq 1500. TCRdb itself trimmed the public reads at Q25 with fastp, ran MiXCR and retained productive beta chains. Each entry merges the rows of one CDR3 protein and shows their most common DNA and genes. This sample gives roughly 190,000 distinct CDR3 sequences in total; 8% to 10% of them show up just once. About 4.6% of the sample comes from the top ten. Germline trimming: 5 bases from V, 4 bases from J; junction bases outside gene matches: 7. CDR1 and CDR2 are drawn from the germline V gene (reference sequence): DFQATT, SNEGSKA. The CDR3 holds 14 amino acids from the cysteine to the phenylalanine. Solely the CDR3 DNA is kept, with 42 bases framed from the first base. Of note for this clonotype: It has no known antigen specificity. Per-base quality was not reported, and no clone a single base away is much larger than it.

This receptor was identified in a human donor in good health (CMV status not recorded). Some clones in this sample may be carry-over from other donors' samples. The rearranged chain carries TRBV20-1 and TRBJ2-5; TRBD2 matches 10 bases in the middle. Sequencing input: PBMCs. The bases read TGCAGTGCTCTTCCGGCTAGCGGGGGAGAGACCCAGTACTTC. Protein translation: CSALPASGGETQYF.